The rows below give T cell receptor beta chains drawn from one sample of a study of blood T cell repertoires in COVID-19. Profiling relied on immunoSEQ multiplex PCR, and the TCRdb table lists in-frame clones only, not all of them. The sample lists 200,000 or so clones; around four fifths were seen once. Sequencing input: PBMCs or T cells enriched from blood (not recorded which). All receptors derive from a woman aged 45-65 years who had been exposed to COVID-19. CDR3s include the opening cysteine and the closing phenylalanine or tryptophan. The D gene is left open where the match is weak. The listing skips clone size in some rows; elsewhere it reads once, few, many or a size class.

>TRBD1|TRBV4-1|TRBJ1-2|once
TGCGCCAGCAGCCAAGAAGCGGGGGCTTACAGGGGCAGCTACACCTTC
CASSQEAGAYRGSYTF
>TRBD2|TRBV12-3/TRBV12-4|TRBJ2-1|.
TGTGCCAGCAGTTTTGTGGGCGGGGGAAGGCAGTTCTTC
CASSFVGGGRQFF
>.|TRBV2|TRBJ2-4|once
TGTGCCACCACAGATAGGAAAAACATTCAGTACTTC
CATTDRKNIQYF
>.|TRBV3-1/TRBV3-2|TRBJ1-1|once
TGTGCCAGCAGCCAGAAGCCCACGAACACTGAAGCTTTCTTT
CASSQKPTNTEAFF
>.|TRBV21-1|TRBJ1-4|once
TGTGCCAGCCGCAGGACAGTGACGAATGAAAAACTGTTTTTT
CASRRTVTNEKLFF
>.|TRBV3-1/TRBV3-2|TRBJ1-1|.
TGTGCCAGCAACGATCGAACAGGTGAAGCTTCCTTT
CASNDRTGEASF
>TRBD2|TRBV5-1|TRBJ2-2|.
TGCGCCAGCAGCGCGGAACTTCTAGCGGGGGGTACCGGGGAGCTGTTTTTT
CASSAELLAGGTGELFF
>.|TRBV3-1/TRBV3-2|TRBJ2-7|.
TGTGCCAGCAGCTTCAGCTCCTACGAGCAGTACTTC
CASSFSSYEQYF
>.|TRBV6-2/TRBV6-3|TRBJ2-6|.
TGTGCCAGCAGTTACCAGGGTAGTGAGGCCAACGTCCTGACTTTC
CASSYQGSEANVLTF
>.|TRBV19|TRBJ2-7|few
TGTGCCAGTAGTATAGATCGTTTCGACGAGCAGTACTTC
CASSIDRFDEQYF
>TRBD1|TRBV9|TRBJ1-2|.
TGTGCCAGCAGCGTGGACAGGGGGCTCTATGGCTACACCTTC
CASSVDRGLYGYTF
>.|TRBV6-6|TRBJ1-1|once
TGTGCCAGCAGATGGTTACAGGCGAACACTGAAGCTTTCTTT
CASRWLQANTEAFF
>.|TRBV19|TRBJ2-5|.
TGTGCCAGTAGTATAGGAGGGGAGACCCAGTACTTC
CASSIGGETQYF
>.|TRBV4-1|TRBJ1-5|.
TGCGCCAGCAGCCCCTCCGGGACACCTAATCAGCCCCAGCATTTT
CASSPSGTPNQPQHF
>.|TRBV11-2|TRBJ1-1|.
TGTGCCAGCAGCTTAGATCACCGGACTGCTGAAGCTTTCTTT
CASSLDHRTAEAFF
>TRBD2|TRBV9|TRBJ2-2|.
TGTGCCAGCAGCGGTTATTGGACTAGCATAGGAACCGGGGAGCTGTTTTTT
CASSGYWTSIGTGELFF
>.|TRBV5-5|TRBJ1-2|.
TGTGCCAGCAGCTTGACAGAAAATGGCTACACCTTC
CASSLTENGYTF
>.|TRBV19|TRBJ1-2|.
TGTGCCGTTGACAGAGGATTCTATGGCTACACCTTC
CAVDRGFYGYTF
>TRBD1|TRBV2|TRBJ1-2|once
TGTGCCAGCAGCCTACGCCCGGGACAGGGAAACGGCTACACCTTC
CASSLRPGQGNGYTF
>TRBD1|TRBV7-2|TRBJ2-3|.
TGTGCCAGCAGCCCCCGGGACAGGGTGGGTACAGATACGCAGTATTTT
CASSPRDRVGTDTQYF
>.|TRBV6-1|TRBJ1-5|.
TGTGCCAGCAGTGACAGGGGTCAGCCCCAGCATTTT
CASSDRGQPQHF
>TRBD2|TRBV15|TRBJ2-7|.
TGTGCCACCTCACCCGAGACAGCGGGGGTAGGATGGCAGTACTTC
CATSPETAGVGWQYF
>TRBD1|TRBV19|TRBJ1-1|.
TGTGCCAGTAGTGACAGGGGGGCGGCTGAAGCTTTCTTT
CASSDRGAAEAFF
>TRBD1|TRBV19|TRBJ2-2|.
TGTGCCAGTAGTATGACCGGGACAGGCGGGACCGGGGAGCTGTTTTTT
CASSMTGTGGTGELFF
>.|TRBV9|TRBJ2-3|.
TGTGCCAGCAGCCCCACCACCCGGGATACGCAGTATTTT
CASSPTTRDTQYF
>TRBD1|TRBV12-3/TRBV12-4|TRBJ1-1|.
TGTGCCAGCAGGACAGGGGCGGCCGCTGAAGCTTTCTTT
CASRTGAAAEAFF
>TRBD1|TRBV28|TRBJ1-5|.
TGTGCCAGCAGTTTGGCGGACAGGGAGGGGCCCCAGCATTTT
CASSLADREGPQHF
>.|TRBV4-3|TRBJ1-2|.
TGCGCCAGCAGCCAAGCACGGGGAGCTAACTATGGCTACACCTTC
CASSQARGANYGYTF
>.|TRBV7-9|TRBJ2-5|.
TGTGCCAGCAGCTTAGGACTACCGGGGGAGACCCAGTACTTC
CASSLGLPGETQYF
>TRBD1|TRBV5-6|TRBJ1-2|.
TGTGCCAGCACCCCCAATCTTGACAGGGCTAACTATGGCTACACCTTC
CASTPNLDRANYGYTF
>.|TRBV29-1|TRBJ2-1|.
TGCAGCGTTCGGGGGAATGAGCAGTTCTTC
CSVRGNEQFF
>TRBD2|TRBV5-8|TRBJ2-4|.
TGTGCCAGCAAGTCGGGAGGGGGGAGAAACATTCAGTACTTC
CASKSGGGRNIQYF
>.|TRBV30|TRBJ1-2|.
TGTGCCTGTCATACGCGGAACACTAACTATGGCTACACCTTC
CACHTRNTNYGYTF
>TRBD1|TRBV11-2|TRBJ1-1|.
TGTGCCAGCAGCCCCCGGACAGGGGTACGCGACACTGAAGCTTTCTTT
CASSPRTGVRDTEAFF
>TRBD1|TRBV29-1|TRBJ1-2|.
TGCAGCGTTTGGGTGAGACAGGGGGCAAGATATGGCTACACCTTC
CSVWVRQGARYGYTF
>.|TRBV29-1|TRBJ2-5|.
TGCAGCGCCGACGGACTTTATGAGACCCAGTACTTC
CSADGLYETQYF
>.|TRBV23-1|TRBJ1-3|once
TGCGCCAGCAGTCAATCGGGCCCCAATACCAGACAGTTTACTGGAAACACCATATATTTT
CASSQSGPNTRQFTGNTIYF
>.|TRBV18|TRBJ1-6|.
TGTGCCAGCTCACCAAGGAGGGAAGCACCCCTCCACTTT
CASSPRREAPLHF
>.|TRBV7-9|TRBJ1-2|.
TGTGCCAGCAGCCCGGGGGGTGTTCGGGGAATAAATGGCTACACCTTC
CASSPGGVRGINGYTF
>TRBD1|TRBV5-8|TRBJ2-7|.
TGTGCCAGCAGCTTCCGGGACAGGGGCCACGAGCAGTACTTC
CASSFRDRGHEQYF
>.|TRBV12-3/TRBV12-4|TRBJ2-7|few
TGTGCCAGCAGTAAGGGGTACGAGCAGTACTTC
CASSKGYEQYF
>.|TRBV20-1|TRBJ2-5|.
TGCAGTGCTAGTGACCGAGGGGCAGGAGGGTGGATGGAGACCCAGTACTTC
CSASDRGAGGWMETQYF
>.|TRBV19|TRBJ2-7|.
TGTGCCAGTAGTATATACCGGACAGCTCTCTCCTACGAGCAGTACTTC
CASSIYRTALSYEQYF
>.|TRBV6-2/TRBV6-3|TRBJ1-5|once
TGTGCCAGCAGTCTGACGGGGGAAAGCAATCAGCCCCAGCATTTT
CASSLTGESNQPQHF
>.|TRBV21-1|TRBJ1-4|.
TGTGCCAGCAGCAAACCAGCGGGTTTTGAGAAAGCAACTAATGAAAAACTGTTTTTT
CASSKPAGFEKATNEKLFF
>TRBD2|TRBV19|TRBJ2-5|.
TGTGCCAGTAGTAGGGGGGGGAACCAAGAGACCCAGTACTTC
CASSRGGNQETQYF
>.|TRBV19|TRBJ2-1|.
TGTGCCAGTAGGGACTACCCTCTGTCCAATGAGCAGTTCTTC
CASRDYPLSNEQFF
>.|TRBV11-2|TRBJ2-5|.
TGTGCCAGCAGCTCGGGATTCCAGACCCAGTACTTC
CASSSGFQTQYF
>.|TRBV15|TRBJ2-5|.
TGTGCCACCAGCAGAGATCGGGGGCAAGAGACCCAGTACTTC
CATSRDRGQETQYF
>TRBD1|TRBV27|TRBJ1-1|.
TGTGCCAGCAGTTTGTGGGGAGACAGGGCCAGAGCTTTCTTT
CASSLWGDRARAFF
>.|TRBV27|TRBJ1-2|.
TGTGCCAGCCGGCCCTCTCATGGCGGAGTCTATGGCTACACCTTC
CASRPSHGGVYGYTF
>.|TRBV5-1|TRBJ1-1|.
TGCGCCAGTACCAAGGGGGAGACAGGTGGAGTGAACACTGAAGCTTTCTTT
CASTKGETGGVNTEAFF
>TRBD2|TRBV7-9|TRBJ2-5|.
TGTGCCAGCAGACCCGGGGGGGAACAGACCCAGTACTTC
CASRPGGEQTQYF
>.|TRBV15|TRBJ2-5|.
TGTGCCACCAGCAGATCTCGGATGGCTAGCGCTAAACAAGAGACCCAGTACTTC
CATSRSRMASAKQETQYF